This T cell receptor beta chain was sequenced during a study of CD8+CD57+ T cells in acquired aplastic anemia. Study-wide background: The mean DNA yield obtained from sorted CD4+ and CD8+ cells came to 3 to 3.5 ug. There were 9.5 million to 13 million reads, on average, for CD4+ cells from healthy donors.

This clonotype has a handful of counts. What it recognizes is unknown. Broader study findings: Around 29 CD8+ CDR3 sequences were shared between patients and controls. CD8+ Simpson's diversity in patients was not significantly different from that in controls.

Genomic DNA provided the template from which TCR beta VDJ and CDR3 profiles were obtained. TCRdb independently ran MiXCR on the reads; one entry per CDR3 protein. The sample carries about 140,000 distinct CDR3 sequences, about 40% recorded once. This CDR3 spans 15 amino acids. The junction had 3 bases not matched to a gene; V was cut back by 1 base and J by 1 base. The germline V gene encodes CDR1 LGHDT and CDR2 YNNKEL (reference sequence). The chain couples TRBV3-1 to TRBJ1-1, with 7 bases lining up with TRBD1. Sequences were obtained from sorted CD4+, CD8+, or CD8+CD57+ T cells (not recorded which) from PBMCs. The clonotype was recovered from a human donor in good health, serving as a control. CDR3 sequence: CASSQAGTENTEAFF. In nucleotides, the CDR3 is TGTGCCAGCAGCCAAGCCGGGACAGAGAACACTGAAGCTTTCTTT.